This T cell receptor beta chain was recovered during a study of OX40 agonist ivuxolimab in advanced cancers. Measured with immunoSEQ multiplex PCR; TCRdb has only the in-frame clones, and not every one. Here the sample spans about 37,000 clones, over 80% being singletons. This specimen was CD4+ or CD8+ T cells sorted from blood, taken in a trial of the OX40 agonist ivuxolimab. This receptor was obtained from an adult with an advanced solid tumor such as melanoma, head and neck, liver or kidney cancer.

CDR3 DNA sequence: TGTGCCAGCAGCCCTATACCGGACACTGAAGCTTTCTTT. This translates into CASSPIPDTEAFF. The rearrangement uses TRBV7-2 and TRBJ1-1, with D uncertain. The CDR3 runs to 13 residues. Germline V lookup: CDR1 SGHTA, CDR2 FQGNSA. V lost 5 bases to trimming and J lost 3 bases, with 10 bases between them.